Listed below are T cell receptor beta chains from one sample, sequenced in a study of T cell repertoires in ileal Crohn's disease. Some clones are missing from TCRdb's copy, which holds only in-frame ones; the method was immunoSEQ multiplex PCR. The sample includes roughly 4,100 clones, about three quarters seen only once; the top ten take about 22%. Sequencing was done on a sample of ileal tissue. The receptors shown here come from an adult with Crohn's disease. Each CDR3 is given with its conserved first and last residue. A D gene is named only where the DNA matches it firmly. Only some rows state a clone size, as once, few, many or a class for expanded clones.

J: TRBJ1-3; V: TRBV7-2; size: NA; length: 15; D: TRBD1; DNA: TGTGCCAGCAGCGGCCAACAGGGGGCTCGAAACACCATATATTTT; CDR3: CASSGQQGARNTIYF
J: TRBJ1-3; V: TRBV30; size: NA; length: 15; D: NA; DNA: TGTGCCTGGAGTGTATCGGGTCGTCCTGGAAACACCATATATTTT; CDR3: CAWSVSGRPGNTIYF
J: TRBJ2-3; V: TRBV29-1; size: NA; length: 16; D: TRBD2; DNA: TGCAGCGTTGGAGAAGGGGCTAGCGGGTACACAGATACGCAGTATTTT; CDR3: CSVGEGASGYTDTQYF
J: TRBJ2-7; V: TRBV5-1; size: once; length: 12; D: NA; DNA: TGCGCCAGCAGTAGGTTGGAGGGGGAGCAGTACTTC; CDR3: CASSRLEGEQYF
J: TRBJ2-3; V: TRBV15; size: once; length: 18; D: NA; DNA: TGTGCCACCAGCAGAGATGATCTCCGACTTGCCCCGTCAGATACGCAGTATTTT; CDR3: CATSRDDLRLAPSDTQYF
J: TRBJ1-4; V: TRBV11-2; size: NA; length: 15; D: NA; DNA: TGTGCCAGCAGCTTAACTCACTCAACTAATGAAAAACTGTTTTTT; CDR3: CASSLTHSTNEKLFF
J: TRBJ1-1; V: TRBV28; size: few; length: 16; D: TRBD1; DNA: TGTGCCAGCAGTTTATGGGACAGGGGTCTTTTGACTGAAGCTTTCTTT; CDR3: CASSLWDRGLLTEAFF
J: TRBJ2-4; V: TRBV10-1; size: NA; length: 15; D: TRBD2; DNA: TGCGCCAGCAGGAAGGGAGGGGTCGCCAAAAACATTCAGTACTTC; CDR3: CASRKGGVAKNIQYF
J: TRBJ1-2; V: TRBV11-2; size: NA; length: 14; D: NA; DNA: TGTGCCAGCAGCTTATCCCATCAACTGTATGGCTACACCTTC; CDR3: CASSLSHQLYGYTF
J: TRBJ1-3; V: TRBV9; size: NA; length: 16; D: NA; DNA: TGTGCCAGCAGTAAGAACCCAGGGTCTACGGGAGACACCATATATTTT; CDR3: CASSKNPGSTGDTIYF
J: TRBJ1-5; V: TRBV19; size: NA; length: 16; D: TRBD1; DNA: TGTGCCAGTAGAACGCGGACAGGGACGGCCAATCAGCCCCAGCATTTT; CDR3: CASRTRTGTANQPQHF
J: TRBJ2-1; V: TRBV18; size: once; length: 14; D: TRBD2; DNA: TGTGCCAGCTCCCCGGGGGGTAATAGAAATGAGCAGTTCTTC; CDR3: CASSPGGNRNEQFF
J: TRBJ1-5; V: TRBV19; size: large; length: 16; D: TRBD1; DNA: TGTGCCAGTATGGCAGGGGGCGTCTATAGCAATCAGCCCCAGCATTTT; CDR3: CASMAGGVYSNQPQHF
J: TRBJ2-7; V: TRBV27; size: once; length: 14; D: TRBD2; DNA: TGTGCCAGCAGTTCATCACTAGCGGGGGTCGAGCAGTACTTC; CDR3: CASSSSLAGVEQYF
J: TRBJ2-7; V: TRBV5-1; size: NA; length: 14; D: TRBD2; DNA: TGCGCCAGCAGCTTAGCTAGCGGGGACTACGAGCAGTACTTC; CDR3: CASSLASGDYEQYF
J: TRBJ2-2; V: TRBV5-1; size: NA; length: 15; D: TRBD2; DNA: TGCGCCAGCGCAGGACTAGAGGTCGGCACCGGGGAGCTGTTTTTT; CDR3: CASAGLEVGTGELFF
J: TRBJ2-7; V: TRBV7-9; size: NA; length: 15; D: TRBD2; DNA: TGTGCCAGCAGCTTTAACAGCGGGGGGGCCAACGAGCAGTACTTC; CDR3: CASSFNSGGANEQYF
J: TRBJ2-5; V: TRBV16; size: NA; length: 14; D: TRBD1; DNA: TGTGCCAGCAGCCAAAGGGGGCAACGGGAGACCCAGTACTTC; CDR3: CASSQRGQRETQYF
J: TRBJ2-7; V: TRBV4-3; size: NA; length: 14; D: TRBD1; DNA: TGCGCCAGCAGCTTCGGACAGGGGGACTACGAGCAGTACTTC; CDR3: CASSFGQGDYEQYF
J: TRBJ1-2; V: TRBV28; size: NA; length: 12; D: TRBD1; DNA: TGTGCCACCACGACAGGGAACTATGGCTACACCTTC; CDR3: CATTTGNYGYTF
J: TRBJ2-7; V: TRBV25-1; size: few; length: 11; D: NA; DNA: TGTGCCACCAGGGTCTCGGGTGTGCAGTACTTC; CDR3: CATRVSGVQYF
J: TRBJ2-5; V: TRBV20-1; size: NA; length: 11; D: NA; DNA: TGCAGTGCTGCACCCGGGGGGACCCAGTACTTC; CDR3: CSAAPGGTQYF
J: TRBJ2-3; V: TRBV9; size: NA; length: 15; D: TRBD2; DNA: TGTGCCAGCAGCGTAGACCAGCGGGAGATCGCTGCGCAGTATTTT; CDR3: CASSVDQREIAAQYF
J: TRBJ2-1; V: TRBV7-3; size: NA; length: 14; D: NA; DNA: TGTGCCAGCAGCCCGGGACACTCCTACAATGAGCAGTTCTTC; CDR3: CASSPGHSYNEQFF
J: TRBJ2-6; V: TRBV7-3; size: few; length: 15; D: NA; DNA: TGTGCCAGCAGCCCCCGGGTTGCTGGGGCCAACGTCCTGACTTTC; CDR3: CASSPRVAGANVLTF
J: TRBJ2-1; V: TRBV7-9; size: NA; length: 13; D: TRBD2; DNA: TGTGCCAGCAGCTTAGGGGACTACAGTGAGCAGTTCTTC; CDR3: CASSLGDYSEQFF
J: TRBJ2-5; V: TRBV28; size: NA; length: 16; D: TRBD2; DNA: TGTGCCAGCAGTTCGCAGACTAGCGGGAAGGTGGAGACCCAGTACTTC; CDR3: CASSSQTSGKVETQYF
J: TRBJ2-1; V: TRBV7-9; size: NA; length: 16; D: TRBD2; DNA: TGTGCCAGCAGCTTACAGACTAGCGGGGGTTACAATGAGCAGTTCTTC; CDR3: CASSLQTSGGYNEQFF
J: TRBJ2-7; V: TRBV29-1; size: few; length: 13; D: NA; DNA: TGCAGCGTTGGGACTCCTCGAGGCTACGAGCAGTACTTC; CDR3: CSVGTPRGYEQYF
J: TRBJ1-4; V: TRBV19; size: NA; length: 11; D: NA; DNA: TGTGCCAGTAGTTCAAATGAAAAACTGTTTTTT; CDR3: CASSSNEKLFF
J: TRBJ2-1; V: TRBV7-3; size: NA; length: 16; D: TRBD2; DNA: TGTGCCAGCAGCCCTCAACCCCCGGGACTATACAATGAGCAGTTCTTC; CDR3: CASSPQPPGLYNEQFF
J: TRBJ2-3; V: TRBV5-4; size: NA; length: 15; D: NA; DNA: TGTGCCAGCAGCTTGGAGCCTAGCGTTCCAGATACGCAGTATTTT; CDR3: CASSLEPSVPDTQYF
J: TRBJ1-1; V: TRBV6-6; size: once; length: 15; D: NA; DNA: TGTGCCAGCAGTTACATCCGGGGGGATAACACTGAAGCTTTCTTT; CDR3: CASSYIRGDNTEAFF
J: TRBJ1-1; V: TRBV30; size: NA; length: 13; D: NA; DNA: TGTGCCTGGAGTTTTGGGGGGAGGGCCGAAGCTTTCTTT; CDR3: CAWSFGGRAEAFF
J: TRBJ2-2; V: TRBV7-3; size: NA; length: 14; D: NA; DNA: TGTGCCAGCAGCTTAAGGTCGGACACCGGGGAGCTGTTTTTT; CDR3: CASSLRSDTGELFF
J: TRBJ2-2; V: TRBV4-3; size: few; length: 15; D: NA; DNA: TGCGCCAGCAGCCAAGATAGGGGCGAGGACGGGGAGCTGTTTTTT; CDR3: CASSQDRGEDGELFF
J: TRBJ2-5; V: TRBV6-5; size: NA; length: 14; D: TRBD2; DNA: TGTGCCAGCATGGAAGCGGGGGGTTCAGAGACCCAGTACTTC; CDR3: CASMEAGGSETQYF
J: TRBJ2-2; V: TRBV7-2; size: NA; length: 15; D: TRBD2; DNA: TGTGCCAGCAGCCTACTCAGCGGGGGGGGCTATGGGCTGTTTTTT; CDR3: CASSLLSGGGYGLFF
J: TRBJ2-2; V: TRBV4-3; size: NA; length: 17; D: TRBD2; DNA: TGCGCCAGCAGCCAGGCCGCTAGCGGGGGGTCCACCGGGGAGCTGTTTTTT; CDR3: CASSQAASGGSTGELFF
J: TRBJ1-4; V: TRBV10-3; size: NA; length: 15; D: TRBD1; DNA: TGTGCCATCAGTGGGGGACAGGCAACTAATGAAAAACTGTTTTTT; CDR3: CAISGGQATNEKLFF
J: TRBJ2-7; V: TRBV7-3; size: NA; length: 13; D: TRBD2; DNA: TGTGCCAGCAGCTTGGGGGGGGGCTACGAGCAGTACTTC; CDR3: CASSLGGGYEQYF
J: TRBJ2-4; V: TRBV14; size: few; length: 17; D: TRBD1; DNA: TGTGCCAGCAGCCACTCCAAGAGGGGGCGAGCCAAAAACATTCAGTACTTC; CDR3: CASSHSKRGRAKNIQYF
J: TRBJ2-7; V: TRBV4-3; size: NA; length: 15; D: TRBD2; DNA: TGCGCCAGCAGTACTTCCCTGGGGGGGACCTACGAGCAGTACTTC; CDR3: CASSTSLGGTYEQYF
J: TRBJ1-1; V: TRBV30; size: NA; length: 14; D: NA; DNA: TGTGCCTGGAGTCCTTATTCAGGATCCACTGAAGCTTTCTTT; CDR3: CAWSPYSGSTEAFF
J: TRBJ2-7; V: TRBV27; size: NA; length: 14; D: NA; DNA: TGTGCCAGCAGTTTCAACAGGGACTCCTACGAGCAGTACTTC; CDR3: CASSFNRDSYEQYF
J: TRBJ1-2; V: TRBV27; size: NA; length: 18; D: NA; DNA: TGTGCCAGCAGTTTATCGATTCCCCGGGGGGGAGTGAACTATGGCTACACCTTC; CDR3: CASSLSIPRGGVNYGYTF
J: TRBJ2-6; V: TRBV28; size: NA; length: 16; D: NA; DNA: TGTGCCAGCAGTTCCGGCGGTGAGTCTGGGGCCAACGTCCTGACTTTC; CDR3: CASSSGGESGANVLTF